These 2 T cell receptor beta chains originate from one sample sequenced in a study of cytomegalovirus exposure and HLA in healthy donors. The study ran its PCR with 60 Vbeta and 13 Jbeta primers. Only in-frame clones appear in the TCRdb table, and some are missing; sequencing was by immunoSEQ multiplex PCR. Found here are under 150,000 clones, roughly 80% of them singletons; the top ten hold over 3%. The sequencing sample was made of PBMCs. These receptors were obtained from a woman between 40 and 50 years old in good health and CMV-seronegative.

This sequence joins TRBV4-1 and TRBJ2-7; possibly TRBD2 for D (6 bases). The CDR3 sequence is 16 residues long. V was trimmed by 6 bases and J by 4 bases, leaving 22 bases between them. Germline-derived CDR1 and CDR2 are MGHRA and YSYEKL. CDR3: CASSPIPLMAGYEQYF. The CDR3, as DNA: TGCGCCAGCAGTCCAATTCCCCTCATGGCGGGGTACGAGCAGTACTTC.

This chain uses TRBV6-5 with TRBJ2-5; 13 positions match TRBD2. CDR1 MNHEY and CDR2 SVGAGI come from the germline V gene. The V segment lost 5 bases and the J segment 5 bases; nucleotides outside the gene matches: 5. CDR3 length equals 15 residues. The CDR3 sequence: CASSGLAGEVETQYF. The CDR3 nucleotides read TGTGCCAGCAGTGGACTAGCGGGAGAGGTTGAGACCCAGTACTTC.